This T cell receptor (beta chain) is drawn from a study of control samples from healthy donors and cancer patients. The CDR3 totals 13 residues. Trimming removed 4 bases at V and 1 base at J, with 8 bases between. Per the germline V gene, CDR1 is SGHRS and CDR2 is YFSETQ. Measured with immunoSEQ multiplex PCR; TCRdb has only the in-frame clones, and not every one. The sample lists over 200,000 clones, more than 65% seen once, with 13% in the top ten. V is TRBV5-1 and J is TRBJ1-1; a weak D match, TRBD1 (5 bases). The sequencing input was PBMCs. This TCR derives from a woman in her sixties with lung cancer. The CDR3 loop reads CASSTGQNTEAFF. DNA for the CDR3: TGCGCCAGCAGCACCGGACAGAACACTGAAGCTTTCTTT.